The TCR beta chain under discussion was sequenced for a study of shared clonotypes between healthy human individuals. Study-wide background: Donor composition was a couple of women and a few men, aged 18 to 49.

Using immunoSEQ multiplex PCR, the repertoire was profiled, and TCRdb retains in-frame clones only, with some absent. Here the sample spans some 2,000,000 clones, about 95% being singletons. The naive CD8 fraction comprised CD45RO-negative cells positively selected for CCR7 and excluded terminally differentiated effector memory CD45RA+ cells. All participating donors were Caucasian adults from Nashville, Tennessee. Findings of the study overall: It was anticipated that sequencing depth would influence how many clonotypes donors shared. Memory subsets had estimated richness that was generally smaller than that of naive subsets.

Germline V gene data show CDR1 as MGHDK and CDR2 as SYGVNS. The CDR3 loop spans 13 amino acids. The V and J ends lost 11 bases and 4 bases respectively, with 17 bases between them. With regard to this clone: Its antigen is unknown.

The gene calls are TRBV25-1 and TRBJ1-2, with D maybe TRBD1 (5 bases). What was sequenced was naive CD8+ T cells sorted from blood. The clonotype was recovered from a man between 18 and 35 years old in good health. Here the CDR3 DNA reads TGTGCCCCCCTCTTGGGGCCGATCTATGGCTACACCTTC. Its translation: CAPLLGPIYGYTF.